This T cell receptor (beta chain) was documented in a study of T cells in narcolepsy. Broader study findings: Autoreactive clonotypes reportedly recurred in blood of same and different patients, not controls. Some memory CD4+ repertoires had no autoreactive clone sequences. Same-patient CSF and blood CD4+ T cell clonotypes included HCRT-specific and TRIB2-specific autoreactive ones.

Here immunoSEQ multiplex PCR was the method, and the copy in TCRdb shows in-frame clones only, minus some. Among tens of thousands of clones listed, approximately 89% were seen once. Only a few counts were recorded for this clone. The antigen is undetermined. V dropped 6 bases and J dropped 2 bases, with 10 bases sitting between them. Germline lookup yields CDR1 MNHEY and CDR2 SMNVEV (reference sequence). The CDR3 has 13 residues. The TCR was taken from a human donor in good health. The V gene is TRBV27, the J gene TRBJ1-1; D gene ambiguous. The specimen was memory (CD45RA-) CD4+ T cells from blood. The CDR3 loop is CASRPNRNTEAFF. In DNA form, the CDR3 reads TGTGCCAGCAGACCCAACAGAAACACTGAAGCTTTCTTT.